Listed below are T cell receptor beta chains from one sample, sequenced in a study of T cell repertoires in cytomegalovirus infection. TCRdb independently ran MiXCR on the reads; one entry per CDR3 protein. The sample contains some 350,000 distinct CDR3 sequences, roughly a third of which appear only once. These receptors are not linked to any known antigen. The sample consisted of cultured PBMCs, taken from culture after CMV antigen stimulation. Receptors originate from a human donor in good health (CMV status not recorded). Some clones in this sample may be carry-over from other donors' samples. Each CDR3 is given with its conserved first and last residue. A D gene is named only where the DNA matches it firmly. Rows may omit the clone size; those that give it use once, few, many or a size class.

D gene | J gene | clone size | V gene | CDR3 protein | CDR3 DNA
NA | TRBJ1-1 | NA | TRBV10-3 | CAIAGAGAEAFF | TGTGCCATCGCAGGGGCAGGGGCTGAAGCTTTCTTT
TRBD1 | TRBJ1-1 | NA | TRBV28 | CASSWGDRALNTEAFF | TGTGCCAGCAGTTGGGGGGACAGGGCCTTGAACACTGAAGCTTTCTTT
TRBD1 | TRBJ2-7 | many | TRBV6-2/TRBV6-3 | CATQGPGQTYEQYF | TGTGCCACTCAAGGCCCGGGACAGACCTACGAGCAGTACTTC
TRBD1 | TRBJ2-6 | few | TRBV23-1 | CASSQFGQGEKNSGANVLTF | TGCGCCAGCAGTCAATTCGGACAGGGTGAAAAAAATTCTGGGGCCAACGTCCTGACTTTC
NA | TRBJ2-5 | NA | TRBV15 | CATSRFLARGGGETQYF | TGTGCCACCAGCAGATTTCTGGCGAGGGGCGGTGGAGAGACCCAGTACTTC
NA | TRBJ1-1 | few | TRBV7-2 | CASSLASAGLNTEAFF | TGTGCCAGCAGCTTAGCAAGTGCAGGCCTGAACACTGAAGCTTTCTTT
NA | TRBJ2-3 | NA | TRBV19 | CASTSGGFRTDTQYF | TGTGCCAGTACCTCTGGCGGGTTCCGCACAGATACGCAGTATTTT
TRBD2 | TRBJ2-4 | few | TRBV6-2/TRBV6-3 | CASSKGGSGGGSDIQYF | TGTGCCAGCAGTAAGGGGGGTAGCGGGGGAGGTTCGGACATTCAGTACTTC
TRBD1 | TRBJ2-3 | many | TRBV12-3/TRBV12-4 | CASRPGQGPDTQYF | TGTGCCAGCAGACCGGGACAGGGACCAGATACGCAGTATTTT
NA | TRBJ2-1 | NA | TRBV7-2 | CASSYGPKSNNEQFF | TGTGCCAGCAGCTACGGACCCAAATCCAACAATGAGCAGTTCTTC
NA | TRBJ2-3 | many | TRBV7-8 | CASSYGVRLDTQYF | TGTGCCAGCAGCTACGGGGTCCGATTAGATACGCAGTATTTT
TRBD2 | TRBJ2-5 | NA | TRBV6-2/TRBV6-3 | CASSRGLAGKWGQETQYF | TGTGCCAGCAGTCGAGGACTAGCGGGAAAATGGGGCCAAGAGACCCAGTACTTC
NA | TRBJ1-1 | few | TRBV6-5 | CASSYGGANTEAFF | TGTGCCAGCAGTTACGGGGGGGCGAACACTGAAGCTTTCTTT
NA | TRBJ1-2 | NA | TRBV5-8 | CASSVGEPNYGYTF | TGTGCCAGCAGCGTGGGGGAACCTAACTATGGCTACACCTTC
TRBD2 | TRBJ2-5 | NA | TRBV7-6 | CASSRSAGTRETQYF | TGTGCCAGCAGTCGATCGGCGGGGACTAGAGAGACCCAGTACTTC
NA | TRBJ1-4 | NA | TRBV20-1 | CSARDRSWGEKLFF | TGCAGTGCTAGAGATAGGTCATGGGGTGAAAAACTGTTTTTT
NA | TRBJ2-3 | NA | TRBV11-2 | CASSPYRGRADTQYF | TGTGCCAGCAGCCCCTACCGGGGGCGGGCAGATACGCAGTATTTT
TRBD1 | TRBJ1-6 | many | TRBV4-1 | CASSQEWGQGSSPLHF | TGCGCCAGCAGCCAAGAGTGGGGACAGGGGAGTTCACCCCTCCACTTT
TRBD2 | TRBJ2-1 | few | TRBV6-2/TRBV6-3 | CASGEGLYNEQFF | TGTGCCAGCGGGGAGGGACTCTACAATGAGCAGTTCTTC
TRBD2 | TRBJ2-1 | many | TRBV7-2 | CASSLRTSGSYNEQFF | TGTGCCAGCAGCTTGCGGACTAGCGGGAGTTACAATGAGCAGTTCTTC
NA | TRBJ2-7 | NA | TRBV28 | CASRSGSSYEQYF | TGTGCCAGCAGATCAGGGAGCTCCTACGAGCAGTACTTC
TRBD2 | TRBJ2-1 | few | TRBV7-6 | CASSRTSGSVYEQFF | TGTGCCAGCAGTCGAACTAGCGGGAGTGTCTATGAGCAGTTCTTC
NA | TRBJ2-6 | few | TRBV7-2 | CASSLQAAGGANVLTF | TGTGCCAGCAGCTTACAGGCGGCTGGGGGGGCCAACGTCCTGACTTTC
NA | TRBJ1-1 | few | TRBV6-2/TRBV6-3 | CASSLLYTEAFF | TGTGCCAGCAGTTTGCTCTACACTGAAGCTTTCTTT
TRBD1 | TRBJ2-1 | NA | TRBV6-5 | CASSYSGQGPTSSEQFF | TGTGCCAGCAGTTACTCGGGACAGGGGCCGACAAGTAGTGAGCAGTTCTTC
NA | TRBJ2-5 | many | TRBV7-2 | CASSLRGTGKEETQYF | TGTGCCAGCAGCCTCCGCGGAACAGGGAAGGAAGAGACCCAGTACTTC
NA | TRBJ1-3 | NA | TRBV2 | CASSDRASGNTIYF | TGTGCCAGCAGTGACCGAGCCTCTGGAAACACCATATATTTT
TRBD1 | TRBJ2-4 | few | TRBV4-1 | CASSQRTGLAKNIQYF | TGCGCCAGCAGCCAACGGACAGGCCTAGCCAAAAACATTCAGTACTTC
TRBD2 | TRBJ2-3 | NA | TRBV7-9 | CASSDLAGDVDTQYF | TGTGCCAGCAGCGACCTAGCGGGAGATGTAGATACGCAGTATTTT
NA | TRBJ2-3 | NA | TRBV4-3 | CASSQESGTTWADTQYF | TGCGCCAGCAGCCAAGAATCCGGGACAACCTGGGCAGATACGCAGTATTTT
NA | TRBJ2-7 | few | TRBV20-1 | CSARDPGSSYEQYF | TGCAGTGCTAGAGATCCCGGAAGCTCCTACGAGCAGTACTTC
NA | TRBJ2-7 | NA | TRBV28 | CASRPGWYEQYF | TGTGCCAGCAGACCGGGGTGGTACGAGCAGTACTTC
NA | TRBJ2-4 | NA | TRBV20-1 | CSARQGFENIQYF | TGCAGTGCTAGGCAGGGGTTCGAAAACATTCAGTACTTC
NA | TRBJ2-1 | NA | TRBV23-1 | CASSQAGANYNEQFF | TGCGCCAGCAGTCAAGCCGGGGCGAATTACAATGAGCAGTTCTTC
NA | TRBJ1-6 | NA | TRBV2 | CASSSDYNSPLHF | TGTGCCAGCAGTTCAGATTATAATTCACCCCTCCACTTT
NA | TRBJ2-1 | many | TRBV7-2 | CASSLAGGTEQFF | TGTGCCAGCAGCTTAGCGGGAGGTACTGAGCAGTTCTTC
NA | TRBJ2-3 | few | TRBV12-3/TRBV12-4 | CASSPLASTDTQYF | TGTGCCAGCTCACCCCTGGCTAGCACAGATACGCAGTATTTT
TRBD2 | TRBJ2-1 | NA | TRBV10-3 | CAISDFTSGHNEQFF | TGTGCCATCAGTGATTTCACTAGCGGCCACAATGAGCAGTTCTTC
NA | TRBJ1-2 | NA | TRBV5-1 | CASSTDPGLRGYTF | TGCGCCAGCAGCACCGATCCGGGGCTTCGTGGCTACACCTTC
TRBD1 | TRBJ2-1 | NA | TRBV6-6 | CASSDRNNEQFF | TGTGCCAGCTCGGACAGGAACAATGAGCAGTTCTTC
TRBD2 | TRBJ2-5 | NA | TRBV23-1 | CASSQARWGTRDQETQYF | TGCGCCAGCAGTCAAGCCAGGTGGGGGACTAGAGATCAAGAGACCCAGTACTTC
NA | TRBJ1-1 | once | TRBV18 | CASSPIIGQRGLNTEAFF | TGTGCCAGCTCACCTATCATTGGCCAGCGGGGCCTGAACACTGAAGCTTTCTTT
NA | TRBJ1-5 | few | TRBV7-9 | CASSLGTGFPGNQPQHF | TGTGCCAGCAGCTTAGGAACAGGCTTTCCGGGCAATCAGCCCCAGCATTTT
NA | TRBJ2-2 | few | TRBV28 | CASSPSGENTGELFF | TGTGCCAGCAGCCCTTCAGGGGAGAACACCGGGGAGCTGTTTTTT
NA | TRBJ2-1 | many | TRBV18 | CASSPPGQHNEQFF | TGTGCCAGCTCACCACCGGGACAACACAATGAGCAGTTCTTC
NA | TRBJ2-1 | NA | TRBV6-5 | CASSYTTGKGEQFF | TGTGCCAGCAGTTACACAACAGGGAAGGGTGAGCAGTTCTTC
TRBD2 | TRBJ2-1 | NA | TRBV24-1 | CATSRLAGNGEQFF | TGTGCCACCAGTAGACTAGCGGGAAATGGTGAGCAGTTCTTC
NA | TRBJ2-1 | NA | TRBV2 | CASSLDPEFWEQFF | TGTGCCAGCAGTTTGGACCCGGAGTTCTGGGAGCAGTTCTTC
NA | TRBJ2-1 | few | TRBV11-2 | CASTKARHDEQFF | TGTGCCAGCACCAAGGCCAGGCACGATGAGCAGTTCTTC
TRBD1 | TRBJ2-1 | few | TRBV2 | CASRDRPHEQFF | TGTGCCAGCCGGGACAGGCCGCATGAGCAGTTCTTC